A single T cell receptor (beta chain) is shown here with its context. This specimen belongs to a study of blood T cell repertoires in COVID-19. As handled by the study authors: Amplified reference gene primers provided the basis for estimating nucleated cell counts. The repertoire was sequenced with immunoSEQ multiplex PCR; TCRdb's copy has only in-frame clones and lacks some. V, J and clone size are those of that table, while D and trimming were read from the DNA. Among fewer than 200,000 clones, more than 75% were seen once, and the ten largest hold 17%. Participant ages covered about 18 to 89 years across about 22 US areas. The study assigned cohorts using participant-reported clinical history. Donors in Cohort 3 counted as recovered after two negative PCRs, clearance, or symptom resolution. This CDR3 has 18 amino acids.

The material sequenced was PBMCs or T cells enriched from blood (not recorded which). The TCR was taken from a woman aged 45-59 years who had recovered from COVID-19. The V gene is TRBV1, the J gene TRBJ2-2; TRBD2 was called by the table and not checked on the DNA. TRBV1 is listed as a pseudogene. CDR3 amino acids: CTSSQGLAGAANTGELFF. The CDR3 nucleotides read TGCACCAGCAGCCAAGGACTAGCGGGAGCGGCGAACACCGGGGAGCTGTTTTTT.